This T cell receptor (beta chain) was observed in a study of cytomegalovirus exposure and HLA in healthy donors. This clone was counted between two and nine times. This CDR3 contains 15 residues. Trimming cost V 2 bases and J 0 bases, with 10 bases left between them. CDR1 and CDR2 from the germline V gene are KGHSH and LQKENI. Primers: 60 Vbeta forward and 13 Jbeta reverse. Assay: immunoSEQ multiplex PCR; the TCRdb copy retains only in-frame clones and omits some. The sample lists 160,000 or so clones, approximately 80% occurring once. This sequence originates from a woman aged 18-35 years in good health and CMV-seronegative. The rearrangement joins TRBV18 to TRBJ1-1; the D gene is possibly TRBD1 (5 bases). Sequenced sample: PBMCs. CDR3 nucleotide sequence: TGTGCCAGCTCACCATCGACAGCAATGAACACTGAAGCTTTCTTT. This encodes CASSPSTAMNTEAFF.